This T cell receptor (beta chain) is from a study of blood T cell repertoires in COVID-19. About the research overall: PBMCs, B-cell-depleted T cells, or T cells were the source of the cDNA or gDNA that made up the material.

Original handling: Amplifying reference gene primers gave estimates of nucleated cell counts. Assay used: immunoSEQ multiplex PCR; TCRdb lists only in-frame clones, some missing. That table gives V, J and clone size, and the DNA gave D and trimming. The sample has more than 150,000 clones, approximately 94% seen once. Enrolment of Seattle patients took place during active infection, and they were followed longitudinally. Germline V gene lookup returns CDR1 MNHEY and CDR2 SVGAGI. V was shortened by 0 bases and J by 8 bases, with 7 bases between the two germline ends. CDR3 length equals 13 residues. The sample taken for sequencing was peripheral blood. The rearrangement uses TRBV6-5 and TRBJ1-4, with a weak D call TRBD1 (5 bases). The TCR originated in a man aged 25 to 45 with COVID-19, enrolled during active disease. The chain's CDR3 is CASSYSAGEKLFF. DNA for the CDR3: TGTGCCAGCAGTTACTCCGCAGGGGAAAAACTGTTTTTT.